This T cell receptor beta chain comes out of a study of blood T cells in healthy people across ages. Each donor supplied roughly 10 milliliters of peripheral blood. CDR3 length: 14 amino acids. Germline V lookup: CDR1 SGHTA, CDR2 FQGNSA. V shed 8 bases and J 5 bases; nucleotides not matched to a gene: 7. The use of a sample-barcoded 5' primer and a J-beta primer mix characterized a second PCR of about 7 to 12 cycles. Each cDNA molecule, via a template-switch adaptor with 12 random nucleotides, was tagged. TCRdb passed the 5' RACE reads through MiXCR, listing each CDR3 protein once. Among hundreds of thousands of distinct CDR3 sequences listed, under 25% were seen once. Overall study findings and caveats: Relative to aged donors, long-lived donors carried more naive CD4+ cells and displayed higher diversity.

Concerning this clonotype: Its specificity is not known.

The chain carries TRBV7-2 and TRBJ2-3; 10 bases are shared with TRBD2. Source material: blood. The receptor was isolated from a man between 65 and 85 years old in good health. CDR3: CASHLAGVGDTQYF. The CDR3 DNA reads as TGTGCCAGCCACCTAGCGGGAGTTGGAGATACGCAGTATTTT.